This is a list of T cell receptor beta chains from one sample in a study of metastatic and nonmetastatic thyroid tumors. MiXCR reprocessed the PCR reads for TCRdb. The table shows approximately 90,000 clones, with roughly 13% occurring only once. The sample consisted of blood. The receptor source for this set is a female donor with papillary thyroid cancer or a benign thyroid nodule (not recorded which). Some clones in this sample may be carry-over from other donors' samples. CDR3s include the opening cysteine and the closing phenylalanine or tryptophan. Fields, in order: V gene, clone size, J gene, D gene, CDR3 DNA, CDR3 protein. D genes are given only for firm matches. Size values are once, few and many counts, or a class for expanded clones, and some rows have none.

v_gene: TRBV5-6; abundance: many; j_gene: TRBJ1-2; d_gene: .; CDR3nt: TGTGCCAGCAGCCCCGTGGGAGTTAGGGATGGCTACACCTTC; CDR3aa: CASSPVGVRDGYTF
v_gene: TRBV7-9; abundance: many; j_gene: TRBJ2-3; d_gene: .; CDR3nt: TGTGCCAGCAGCTCTACAGAGCTCACAGATACGCAGTATTTT; CDR3aa: CASSSTELTDTQYF
v_gene: TRBV20-1; abundance: .; j_gene: TRBJ2-3; d_gene: TRBD1; CDR3nt: TGCAGTGCTAGAGGGACAGGGAGGATGGATACGCAGTATTTT; CDR3aa: CSARGTGRMDTQYF
v_gene: TRBV2; abundance: many; j_gene: TRBJ2-1; d_gene: .; CDR3nt: TGTGCCAGCAGTGAAGTTGGGGGCACTACCTACAATGAGCAGTTCTTC; CDR3aa: CASSEVGGTTYNEQFF
v_gene: TRBV6-5; abundance: many; j_gene: TRBJ2-5; d_gene: TRBD1; CDR3nt: TGTGCCAGCAGTTATCAAGGGGGCAGTGAGACCCAGTACTTC; CDR3aa: CASSYQGGSETQYF
v_gene: TRBV7-6; abundance: many; j_gene: TRBJ2-3; d_gene: .; CDR3nt: TGTGCCAGCAGCTTAGCCTTGGCGGGCACTAGCACAGATACGCAGTATTTT; CDR3aa: CASSLALAGTSTDTQYF
v_gene: TRBV30; abundance: many; j_gene: TRBJ1-1; d_gene: .; CDR3nt: TGTGCCTGGAGTCCTAACCTCCCGGGGGTGTACAACACTGAAGCTTTCTTT; CDR3aa: CAWSPNLPGVYNTEAFF
v_gene: TRBV2; abundance: many; j_gene: TRBJ2-7; d_gene: .; CDR3nt: TGTGCCAGCAGTGCAGTGGCTAGCGAGTCCTACGAGCAGTACTTC; CDR3aa: CASSAVASESYEQYF
v_gene: TRBV20-1; abundance: .; j_gene: TRBJ2-1; d_gene: TRBD2; CDR3nt: TGCAGTGCTAGGTCTGGTAGCGGGAGTCTCGCCTACAATGAGCATTTCTTC; CDR3aa: CSARSGSGSLAYNEHFF
v_gene: TRBV2; abundance: many; j_gene: TRBJ2-3; d_gene: .; CDR3nt: TGTGCCAGCAGTGAACAGGGTGGTACAGATACGCAGTATTTT; CDR3aa: CASSEQGGTDTQYF
v_gene: TRBV11-1; abundance: .; j_gene: TRBJ2-6; d_gene: .; CDR3nt: TGTGCCAGCAGCTATAGGAACAGGGTCACTGGGGCCAACGTCCTGACTTTC; CDR3aa: CASSYRNRVTGANVLTF
v_gene: TRBV29-1; abundance: many; j_gene: TRBJ2-7; d_gene: TRBD1; CDR3nt: TGCAGCGTTGAAGAACGGTCAGGGGGCTACGAGCAGTACTTC; CDR3aa: CSVEERSGGYEQYF
v_gene: TRBV19; abundance: many; j_gene: TRBJ2-6; d_gene: TRBD1; CDR3nt: TGTGCCAGTAAGGAAGGGACAGTCGTCTCTGGGGCCAACGTCCTGACTTTC; CDR3aa: CASKEGTVVSGANVLTF
v_gene: TRBV9; abundance: many; j_gene: TRBJ2-7; d_gene: TRBD2; CDR3nt: TGTGCCAGCAGCGAAAATAGCGGGAGGGGGGAGCAGTACTTC; CDR3aa: CASSENSGRGEQYF
v_gene: TRBV5-1; abundance: many; j_gene: TRBJ1-1; d_gene: .; CDR3nt: TGCGCCAGCAGCATGACAGTTCGTGGAACTGAAGCTTTCTTT; CDR3aa: CASSMTVRGTEAFF
v_gene: TRBV20-1; abundance: many; j_gene: TRBJ2-5; d_gene: TRBD2; CDR3nt: TGCAGTGCCGTAACTAGCGGGATTGAGACCCAGTACTTC; CDR3aa: CSAVTSGIETQYF
v_gene: TRBV5-6; abundance: many; j_gene: TRBJ1-1; d_gene: .; CDR3nt: TGTGCCAGCTCAACAGGGTATAGTGGCGGCACTGAAGCTTTCTTT; CDR3aa: CASSTGYSGGTEAFF
v_gene: TRBV6-1; abundance: many; j_gene: TRBJ1-4; d_gene: TRBD1; CDR3nt: TGTGCCAGCAGGGGGGGACAGTGGGGGGGAACTAATGAAAAACTGTTTTTT; CDR3aa: CASRGGQWGGTNEKLFF
v_gene: TRBV19; abundance: many; j_gene: TRBJ1-1; d_gene: TRBD1; CDR3nt: TGTGCCAGTAGGGACAGGGGAGCCACTGAAGCTTTCTTT; CDR3aa: CASRDRGATEAFF
v_gene: TRBV6-1; abundance: many; j_gene: TRBJ2-3; d_gene: TRBD1; CDR3nt: TGTGCCAGCAGTTTGGGACAGGGATCCACAGATACGCAGTATTTT; CDR3aa: CASSLGQGSTDTQYF
v_gene: TRBV20-1; abundance: many; j_gene: TRBJ2-1; d_gene: .; CDR3nt: TGCAGTGCTAGAGATCACCAGGGTACTAAAGGGTCCTACAATGAGCAGTTCTTC; CDR3aa: CSARDHQGTKGSYNEQFF
v_gene: TRBV5-1; abundance: .; j_gene: TRBJ1-1; d_gene: .; CDR3nt: TGCGCCAGCAGCTTGGCAGAGCCGAACACTGAAGCTTTCTTT; CDR3aa: CASSLAEPNTEAFF
v_gene: TRBV4-1; abundance: many; j_gene: TRBJ2-3; d_gene: .; CDR3nt: TGCGCCAGCAGCCAAGTGCACGGGGGAGCGGGCACAGATACGCAGTATTTT; CDR3aa: CASSQVHGGAGTDTQYF
v_gene: TRBV5-4; abundance: .; j_gene: TRBJ2-5; d_gene: .; CDR3nt: TGTGCCAGCACCATCCCAGGGGGGGAGACCCAGTACTTC; CDR3aa: CASTIPGGETQYF
v_gene: TRBV6-2/TRBV6-3; abundance: .; j_gene: TRBJ2-7; d_gene: .; CDR3nt: TGTGCCAGCAGTTACCCCAGCGGGTTGGTCTCCTACGAGCAGTACTTC; CDR3aa: CASSYPSGLVSYEQYF
v_gene: TRBV5-8; abundance: .; j_gene: TRBJ2-7; d_gene: .; CDR3nt: TGTTCCAGCAGCTTGGTTCTGGGGGCAGCTTACGAGCAGTACTTC; CDR3aa: CSSSLVLGAAYEQYF
v_gene: TRBV20-1; abundance: many; j_gene: TRBJ1-1; d_gene: .; CDR3nt: TGCAGTGCCCCCCAGCGGCACATGAACACTGAAGCTTTCTTT; CDR3aa: CSAPQRHMNTEAFF
v_gene: TRBV5-1; abundance: many; j_gene: TRBJ2-3; d_gene: .; CDR3nt: TGCGCCAGCAGCCGCGAGGGGGGCCCCCACACAGATACGCAGTATTTT; CDR3aa: CASSREGGPHTDTQYF
v_gene: TRBV20-1; abundance: many; j_gene: TRBJ1-2; d_gene: TRBD1; CDR3nt: TGCAGTGCTAGCCCCGACAGGGACTATGGCTACACCTTC; CDR3aa: CSASPDRDYGYTF
v_gene: TRBV3-1; abundance: many; j_gene: TRBJ1-5; d_gene: .; CDR3nt: TGTGCCAGCAGCCAGGGAACAAATAGCAATCAGCCCCAGCATTTT; CDR3aa: CASSQGTNSNQPQHF
v_gene: TRBV7-6; abundance: many; j_gene: TRBJ1-1; d_gene: .; CDR3nt: TGTGCCAGCAGCTCCTTAGACAGGAACACTGAAGCTTTCTTT; CDR3aa: CASSSLDRNTEAFF
v_gene: TRBV6-1; abundance: few; j_gene: TRBJ2-1; d_gene: .; CDR3nt: TGTGCCAGCAGTGAAGGTGGTTTGGGCTGTAGGGGCTATGAGCATTTCTTC; CDR3aa: CASSEGGLGCRGYEHFF
v_gene: TRBV6-2/TRBV6-3; abundance: many; j_gene: TRBJ2-7; d_gene: TRBD2; CDR3nt: TGTGCCAGCAGCCCCGGGGCGATGAGCGGGAGGAGATACGAGCAGTACTTC; CDR3aa: CASSPGAMSGRRYEQYF
v_gene: TRBV5-1; abundance: many; j_gene: TRBJ2-7; d_gene: .; CDR3nt: TGCGCCAGCAGGCCGATGACTAGTTCTGGCGAGCAGTACTTC; CDR3aa: CASRPMTSSGEQYF
v_gene: TRBV6-2/TRBV6-3; abundance: few; j_gene: TRBJ2-3; d_gene: .; CDR3nt: TGTGCCAGCAGCCCAGGTCCAGGGACCGGGAGCGGTACGCAGTATTTT; CDR3aa: CASSPGPGTGSGTQYF